These T cell receptor beta chains were read from a single sample in a study of cytomegalovirus exposure and HLA in healthy donors. Data came from immunoSEQ multiplex PCR; TCRdb stores just in-frame clones and leaves some out. The sample lists 180,000 or so clones, about 79% occurring once. The material sequenced was PBMCs. Receptors were obtained from a female donor in good health and CMV-seronegative. The CDR3 runs from the conserved cysteine through the conserved F or W. D genes are given only for firm matches. Rows give clone size only sometimes, using once, few, many, or a class for an expanded clone.

TRBJ1-1 . TRBV30 . TGTGCCTGGATTAAGGGGGTGGGCACTGAAGCTTTCTTT CAWIKGVGTEAFF
TRBJ2-5 . TRBV10-3 few TGTGCCATCAGCAGGGGCGAAGAGACCCAGTACTTC CAISRGEETQYF
TRBJ2-3 TRBD2 TRBV30 . TGTGCCTGGAGTGTTTTAGCGGGGGGGGGAGATACGCAGTATTTT CAWSVLAGGGDTQYF
TRBJ2-5 . TRBV5-1 . TGCGCCAGCAGCCCCACTCTTTCGGGAGAGGGTGAGACCCAGTACTTC CASSPTLSGEGETQYF
TRBJ2-1 TRBD2 TRBV29-1 . TGCAGCGTTTCCGGGACTAGCGGGAGGGAGAGGCAGTTCTTC CSVSGTSGRERQFF
TRBJ2-3 . TRBV1 once TGCACCAGCAGCCAAGGAGGGAGGCCGGGGAGTGAAGATACGCAGTATTTT CTSSQGGRPGSEDTQYF
TRBJ1-2 . TRBV6-5 . TGTGCCAGCAGTTCCCCTCGGGACTTGGGCTACGGCTACACCTTC CASSSPRDLGYGYTF
TRBJ2-2 . TRBV7-3 few TGTGCCAGCAGCTTAGGAAGGGGTAACACCGGGGAGCTGTTTTTT CASSLGRGNTGELFF
TRBJ2-1 TRBD2 TRBV7-9 few TGTGCCAGCAGCTTAGAGTCGGGACTAACCGGGGCTGAGCAGTTCTTC CASSLESGLTGAEQFF
TRBJ1-2 . TRBV16 . TGTGCCAGCAGCCTCACCCGGGGAAACGGTGGCTACACCTTC CASSLTRGNGGYTF
TRBJ2-7 . TRBV6-5 . TGTGCCGGGGGGTCTCCCGGGGTCGGGCAGTACTTC CAGGSPGVGQYF
TRBJ1-6 . TRBV27 once TGTGCCAGCAGAGGAGACGGTTATTCACCCCTCCACTTT CASRGDGYSPLHF
TRBJ1-2 . TRBV7-9 . TGTTCCAGCAGCCGCCGGACAGCACTCTATGGCTACACCTTC CSSSRRTALYGYTF
TRBJ1-3 TRBD1 TRBV9 . TGTGCCAGCAGCGTAGAGACAGGGGCCTTCTCTGGAAACACCATATATTTT CASSVETGAFSGNTIYF
TRBJ1-2 . TRBV19 once TGTGCCAGCTCCTCTGTAGGCTACACCTTC CASSSVGYTF
TRBJ1-2 TRBD1 TRBV30 few TGTGCCTGGAGTACCCGGACAGGGGCTGGGTATGGCTACACCTTC CAWSTRTGAGYGYTF
TRBJ2-7 . TRBV21-1 . TGTGCCAGCAGCAAATCGGCCGTAGGGACAGGCCCCTACGAGCAGTACTTC CASSKSAVGTGPYEQYF
TRBJ2-5 . TRBV2 . TGTGCCAGCAAGTCGGGCAGCCAGGGGAAGACCCAGTACTTC CASKSGSQGKTQYF
TRBJ1-5 TRBD1 TRBV2 . TGTGCCAGCAGGGAACAGGGGATTACCAATCAGCCCCAGCATTTT CASREQGITNQPQHF
TRBJ1-2 . TRBV2 once TGTGCCAGCAGTAATGGAAGAGCAGGGTTGGGGTTTGGCTACACCTTC CASSNGRAGLGFGYTF
TRBJ2-7 TRBD1 TRBV11-2 . TGTGCCAGCAGCCGGGGACAGGGGCGAGAGCAGTACTTC CASSRGQGREQYF
TRBJ2-6 TRBD2 TRBV4-3 once TGCGCCAGCAGCCAAGATGCGGCGGGGGCTGGGGCCAACGTCCTGACTTTC CASSQDAAGAGANVLTF
TRBJ1-5 . TRBV4-1 . TGCGCCAGCAGCCAAGGGACACAGCCCCAGCATTTT CASSQGTQPQHF
TRBJ1-2 TRBD1 TRBV9 . TGTGCCAGCAGCCCCCTTTGGACAGGGGAGGATGGCTACACCTTC CASSPLWTGEDGYTF
TRBJ2-4 . TRBV7-2 . TGTGCCAGCAGCCCCAGGCCACAGATTCAGTACTTC CASSPRPQIQYF
TRBJ2-1 TRBD1 TRBV27 once TGTGCCAGCAGATACTCCAGGACAGGGGGCTGGAATGAGCAGTTCTTC CASRYSRTGGWNEQFF
TRBJ1-2 . TRBV19 . TGTGCCAGTAGTATCATTATAAGGCCGTCGGAGGGCTACACCTTC CASSIIIRPSEGYTF
TRBJ1-1 . TRBV27 once TGTGCCAGCACCTCAGCCGGAGGGAACACTGAAGCTTTCTTT CASTSAGGNTEAFF
TRBJ2-1 TRBD1 TRBV7-2 . TGTGCCAGCAGCTTACAGGGGGCCGGCTCCTACAATGAGCAGTTCTTC CASSLQGAGSYNEQFF
TRBJ2-6 . TRBV2 . TGTGCCAGCAGTGCACAGGGTAGGGCCAACGGCCTGACTTTC CASSAQGRANGLTF
TRBJ1-2 . TRBV20-1 once TGCAGTGCAGGGCGGGCGGGAGGCTACACCTTC CSAGRAGGYTF
TRBJ1-1 . TRBV7-2 . TGTGCCAGCAGCTTAGCATCCGTCGGCACTGAAGCTTTCTTT CASSLASVGTEAFF
TRBJ1-2 . TRBV5-1 few TGCGCCAGCAGCTTGGGTAATATTGGCTACACCTTC CASSLGNIGYTF
TRBJ2-1 . TRBV7-9 once TGTGCCAGCAGCTGGGGGGGACAGGATTCTATTCGCGGCTACAATGAGCAGTTCTTC CASSWGGQDSIRGYNEQFF
TRBJ2-2 . TRBV15 . TGTGCCACCAGCAGAGATTCCGGGGGTGGCACCGGGGAGCTGTTTTTT CATSRDSGGGTGELFF
TRBJ1-5 TRBD1 TRBV4-1 . TGCGCCAGCAGCCAAGATCCAGGGGGCTTAAAATATAGCAATCAGCCCCAGCATTTT CASSQDPGGLKYSNQPQHF
TRBJ2-3 TRBD2 TRBV6-4 . TGTGCCAGCAGTGACTCCGGGACTAGCGGGGCCTTCACAGATACGCAGTATTTT CASSDSGTSGAFTDTQYF
TRBJ2-7 . TRBV21-1 . . CASSIGPSYACEQYF
TRBJ2-2 TRBD2 TRBV28 once TGTGCCACCACCCCCATAGCGGGAGGGCCCAACACCGGGGAGCTGTTTTTT CATTPIAGGPNTGELFF
TRBJ2-2 . TRBV4-2 . TGTGCCAGCAGCCAAGAGGGCTCGCCTAACACCGGGGAGCTGTTTTTT CASSQEGSPNTGELFF